This passage covers 5 T cell receptor delta chains from one sample sequenced in a study of Vδ1+ human thymocytes. Findings and limits, study-wide: Thymic TRG and TRD repertoires appeared highly polyclonal.

These receptors' targets are unknown. The template was reverse-transcribed extracted RNA. CDR3 amplicons came from multiplex PCR with pooled V-gene forward and constant-region reverse primers. TCRdb reapplied CATT to the multiplex PCR reads. The top ten clones hold roughly 0.25% of a sample with under 80,000 delta-chain clones, around 34% of them seen once. Sample: Vdelta1+ gamma-delta thymocytes from the thymus. Subset specified: FACS-sorted CD3+ TCRalphabeta- TCRVdelta1+ TCRVdelta2- thymocytes. The receptor set was obtained from a boy in the first two years of life who had congenital heart surgery.

This clone has just a few counts. The J gene is TRDJ1, the V gene TRDV1; perhaps TRDD3 as D (5 bases). The V gene's germline CDR1 is TSWWSYY and CDR2 QGS. This CDR3 region has 19 residues. V shed 5 bases and J shed 0 bases, with 25 bases lying between them. CDR3 nucleotides: TGTGCTCTTGGGACCTGGCCTCCCGGTGCCACTGGTTACACCGATAAACTCATCTTT. Amino acids: CALGTWPPGATGYTDKLIF.

J is TRDJ1 and V is TRDV1; unclear D gene. V lost 5 bases and J 4 bases, leaving 20 bases between the germline ends. The CDR3 is 16 amino acids. Germline CDR1 is TSWWSYY and CDR2 is QGS. The CDR3 nucleotides read TGTGCTCTTGGGCCCTTACCCAAAGCTACCGACGATAAACTCATCTTT. This encodes CALGPLPKATDDKLIF.

This clone has at least ten counts. The chain has TRDV2 and TRDJ1, with 8 bases fitting TRDD3. The V and J ends lost 3 bases and 0 bases, in that order; junction bases with no gene match: 5. Germline V lookup: CDR1 GEAIGNYY, CDR2 EKD. CDR3 size: 15 residues. CDR3 coding DNA: TGTGCCTGTGACGATACTGGGGGGTACACCGATAAACTCATCTTT. This gives the protein CACDDTGGYTDKLIF.

This clone was counted only a few times. V and J are TRDV1 and TRDJ1; D possibly matches TRDD2 or TRDD3 (9 bases each). The V gene lost 5 bases and the J gene lost 1 base, with 35 bases spanning the gap. The germline V gene encodes CDR1 TSWWSYY and CDR2 QGS. This CDR3 comprises 22 residues. The CDR3 DNA is TGTGCTCTTGGGCAACAAGCCTTCCTACGGGTGTGTACTGGGGGAGTCACCGATAAACTCATCTTT. As protein: CALGQQAFLRVCTGGVTDKLIF.

This clone has a handful of counts. The rearrangement joins TRDV1 to TRDJ1, with 12 bases identical to TRDD3. V was pared by 1 base and J by 3 bases, with 15 bases of the junction left unmatched. The CDR3 is 20 amino acids. Germline V gives CDR1 TSWWSYY, CDR2 QGS. CDR3: CALGERSPLGDTCIADKLIF. The DNA of the CDR3 is TGTGCTCTTGGGGAACGCAGTCCCCTGGGGGATACGTGTATAGCCGATAAACTCATCTTT.